The TCR beta chain under discussion was sequenced for a study of beta chain features in type 1 diabetes. Study outcomes and limitations: TCRB CDR3s from Type 1 diabetes patients were moderately but significantly shorter in all four CD4+ subsets. The similarity of naive, central memory and Treg TCRB repertoires appeared greater among patients than among healthy donors.

Sorted populations were all over 95% pure. CDR1 is GTSNPN and CDR2 is SVGIG in the germline V gene (reference sequence). The CDR3 is 14 amino acids. The germline V and J ends were trimmed by 2 bases and 8 bases, with 18 bases remaining between them. TCRB transcripts that were expressed got sequenced, as all of the isolated RNA had been reverse transcribed. An average of about 3.5 million reads was obtained for naive, central memory and regulatory T cell samples. Only in-frame clones appear in the TCRdb table, and some are missing; sequencing was by immunoSEQ multiplex PCR. In the table there are 300,000 to 350,000 clones, 9.3% of which are singletons. This clone was seen only a few times. What it recognizes is unknown.

The clonotype originates from a man aged 25 to 40 with type 1 diabetes. What was sequenced was central memory CD4+ T cells from blood. The chain has TRBV30 and TRBJ1-2; a possible D gene is TRBD1 (5 bases). CDR3: CAWSRQGSIYGYTF. The CDR3 DNA sequence: TGTGCCTGGAGTAGGCAGGGTTCTATTTACGGCTACACCTTC.